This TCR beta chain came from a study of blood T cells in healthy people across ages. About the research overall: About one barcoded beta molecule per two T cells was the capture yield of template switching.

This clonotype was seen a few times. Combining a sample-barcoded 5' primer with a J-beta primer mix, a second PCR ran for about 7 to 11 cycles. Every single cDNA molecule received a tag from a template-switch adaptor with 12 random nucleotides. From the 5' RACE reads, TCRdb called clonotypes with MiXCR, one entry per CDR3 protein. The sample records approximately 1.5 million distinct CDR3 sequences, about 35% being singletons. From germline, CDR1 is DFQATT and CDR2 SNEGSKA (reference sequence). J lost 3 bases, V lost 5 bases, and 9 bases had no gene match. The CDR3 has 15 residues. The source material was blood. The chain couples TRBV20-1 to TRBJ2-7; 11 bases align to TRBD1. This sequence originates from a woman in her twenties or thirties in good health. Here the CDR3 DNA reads TGCAGTGCTGGATACCGGGACAGGGGGTACTACGAGCAGTACTTC. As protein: CSAGYRDRGYYEQYF.